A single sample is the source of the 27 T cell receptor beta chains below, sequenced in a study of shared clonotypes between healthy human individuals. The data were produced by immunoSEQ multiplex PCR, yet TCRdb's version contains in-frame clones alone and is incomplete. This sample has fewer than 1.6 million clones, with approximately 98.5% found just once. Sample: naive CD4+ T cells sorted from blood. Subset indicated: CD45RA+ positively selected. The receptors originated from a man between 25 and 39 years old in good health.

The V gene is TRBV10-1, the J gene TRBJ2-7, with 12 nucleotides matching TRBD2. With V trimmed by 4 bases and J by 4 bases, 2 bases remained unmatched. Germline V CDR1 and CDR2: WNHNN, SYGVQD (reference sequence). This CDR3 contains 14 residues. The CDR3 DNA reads TGCGCCAGCAGTGTACTAGCGGGAGGATACGAGCAGTACTTC. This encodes CASSVLAGGYEQYF.

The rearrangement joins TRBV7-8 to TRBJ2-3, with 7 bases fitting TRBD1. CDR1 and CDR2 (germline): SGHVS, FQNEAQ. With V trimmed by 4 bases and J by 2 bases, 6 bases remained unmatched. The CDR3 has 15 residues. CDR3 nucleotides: TGTGCCAGCAGCTCTACAGGGGCCCACACAGATACGCAGTATTTT. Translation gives CASSSTGAHTDTQYF.

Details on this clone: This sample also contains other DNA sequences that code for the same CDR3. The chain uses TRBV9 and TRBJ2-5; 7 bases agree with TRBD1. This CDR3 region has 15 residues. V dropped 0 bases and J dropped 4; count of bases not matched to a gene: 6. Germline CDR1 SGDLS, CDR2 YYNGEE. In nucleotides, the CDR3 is TGTGCCAGCAGCGTAGATGGGGCAGGGGGAGAGACCCAGTACTTC. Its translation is CASSVDGAGGETQYF.

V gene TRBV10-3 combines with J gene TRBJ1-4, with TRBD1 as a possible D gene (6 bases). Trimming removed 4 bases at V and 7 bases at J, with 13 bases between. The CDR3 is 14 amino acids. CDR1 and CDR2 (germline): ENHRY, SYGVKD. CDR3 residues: CAISVGGDLEKLFF. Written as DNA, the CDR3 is TGTGCCATCAGTGTAGGGGGAGATCTTGAAAAACTGTTTTTT.

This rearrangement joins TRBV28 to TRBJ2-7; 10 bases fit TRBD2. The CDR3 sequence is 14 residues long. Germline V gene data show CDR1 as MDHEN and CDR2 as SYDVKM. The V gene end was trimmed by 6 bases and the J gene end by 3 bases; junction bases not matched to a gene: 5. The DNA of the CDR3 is TGTGCCAGCAGGTCCCTAGCGGGAGTCTACGAGCAGTACTTC. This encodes CASRSLAGVYEQYF.

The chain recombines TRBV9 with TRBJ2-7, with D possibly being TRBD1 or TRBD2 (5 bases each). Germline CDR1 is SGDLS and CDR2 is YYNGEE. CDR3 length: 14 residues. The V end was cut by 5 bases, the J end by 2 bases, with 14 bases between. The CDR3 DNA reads TGTGCCAGCAGTGCCGGGACCACTCCCTACGAGCAGTACTTC. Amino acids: CASSAGTTPYEQYF.

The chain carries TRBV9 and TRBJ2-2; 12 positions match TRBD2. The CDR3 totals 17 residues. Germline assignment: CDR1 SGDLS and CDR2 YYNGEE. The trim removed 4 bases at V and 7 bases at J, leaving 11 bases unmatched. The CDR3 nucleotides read TGTGCCAGCAGCCCAAGACTAGCGGGAGCTGAGGTCGGGGAGCTGTTTTTT. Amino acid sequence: CASSPRLAGAEVGELFF.

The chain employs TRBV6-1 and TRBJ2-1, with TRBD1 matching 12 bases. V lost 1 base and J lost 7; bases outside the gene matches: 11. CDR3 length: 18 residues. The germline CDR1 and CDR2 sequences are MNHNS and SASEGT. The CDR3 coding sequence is TGTGCCAGCAGTGAAGTACGAGGGGGACAGGGGGCTGTAAATGAGCAGTTCTTC. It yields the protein CASSEVRGGQGAVNEQFF.

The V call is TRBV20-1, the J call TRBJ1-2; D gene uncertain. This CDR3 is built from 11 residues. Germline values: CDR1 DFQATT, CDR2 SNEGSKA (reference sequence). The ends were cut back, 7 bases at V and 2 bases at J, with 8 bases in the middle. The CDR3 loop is CSVDGNYGYTF. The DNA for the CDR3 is TGCAGTGTCGACGGGAACTATGGCTACACCTTC.

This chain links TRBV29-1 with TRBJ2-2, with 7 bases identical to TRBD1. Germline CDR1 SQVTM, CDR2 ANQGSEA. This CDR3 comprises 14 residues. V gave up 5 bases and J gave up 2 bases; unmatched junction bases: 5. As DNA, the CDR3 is TGCAGCGTTCACGGGACAGCCAACACCGGGGAGCTGTTTTTT. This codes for CSVHGTANTGELFF.

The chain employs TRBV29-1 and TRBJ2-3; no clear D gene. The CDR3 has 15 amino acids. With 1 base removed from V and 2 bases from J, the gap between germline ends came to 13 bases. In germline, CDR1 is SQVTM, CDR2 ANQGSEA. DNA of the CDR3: TGCAGCGTTGAAGGATTCGACGATTACACAGATACGCAGTATTTT. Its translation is CSVEGFDDYTDTQYF.

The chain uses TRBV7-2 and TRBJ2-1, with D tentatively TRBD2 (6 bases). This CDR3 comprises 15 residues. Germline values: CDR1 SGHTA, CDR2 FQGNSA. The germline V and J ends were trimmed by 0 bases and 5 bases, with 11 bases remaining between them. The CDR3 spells CASSLARGANNEQFF. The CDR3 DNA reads TGTGCCAGCAGCTTAGCTCGCGGGGCGAACAATGAGCAGTTCTTC.

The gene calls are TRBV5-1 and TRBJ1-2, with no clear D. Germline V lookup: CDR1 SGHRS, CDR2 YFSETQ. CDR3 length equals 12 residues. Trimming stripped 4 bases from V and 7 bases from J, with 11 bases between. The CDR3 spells CASSTLGSGYTF. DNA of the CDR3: TGCGCCAGCAGCACCTTGGGTTCTGGCTACACCTTC.

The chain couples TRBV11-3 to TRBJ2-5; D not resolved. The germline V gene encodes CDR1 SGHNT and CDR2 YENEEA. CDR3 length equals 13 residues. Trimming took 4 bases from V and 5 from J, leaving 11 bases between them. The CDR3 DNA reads TGTGCCAGCAGCTCGGGCATCCGCGAGACCCAGTACTTC. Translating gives CASSSGIRETQYF.

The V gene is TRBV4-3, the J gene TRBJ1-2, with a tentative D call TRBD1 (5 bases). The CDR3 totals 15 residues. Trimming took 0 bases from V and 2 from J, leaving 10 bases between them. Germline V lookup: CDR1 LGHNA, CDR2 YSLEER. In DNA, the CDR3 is TGCGCCAGCAGCCAAGAGCGGGGGTTGAACTATGGCTACACCTTC. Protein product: CASSQERGLNYGYTF.

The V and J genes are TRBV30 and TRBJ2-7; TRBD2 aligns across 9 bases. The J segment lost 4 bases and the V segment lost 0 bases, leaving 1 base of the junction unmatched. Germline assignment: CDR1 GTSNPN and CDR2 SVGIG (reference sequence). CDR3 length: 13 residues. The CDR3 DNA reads TGTGCCTGGAGTGTAGCGGGAGGTTACGAGCAGTACTTC. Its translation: CAWSVAGGYEQYF.

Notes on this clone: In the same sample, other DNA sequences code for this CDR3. The CDR3 protein is CASSPGGLQETQYF. Here the CDR3 DNA reads TGCGCCAGCAGCCCGGGTGGCCTACAAGAGACCCAGTACTTC. This chain uses TRBV5-1 with TRBJ2-5; no definite D call. The CDR3 covers 14 residues. The V gene's germline CDR1 is SGHRS and CDR2 YFSETQ. The ends were cut back, 4 bases at V and 2 bases at J, with 12 bases in the middle. Supplemented by reference TRBV5-1 and TRBJ2-5, the full variable domain reads KAGVTQTPRYLIKTRGQQVTLSCSPISGHRSVSWYQQTPGQGLQFLFEYFSETQRNKGNFPGRFSGRQFSNSRSEMNVSTLELGDSALYLCASSPGGLQETQYFGPGTRLLVL.

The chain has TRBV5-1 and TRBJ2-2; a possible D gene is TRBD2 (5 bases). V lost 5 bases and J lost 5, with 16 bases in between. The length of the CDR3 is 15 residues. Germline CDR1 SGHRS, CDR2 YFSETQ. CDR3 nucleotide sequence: TGCGCCAGCAGTCTCGACGGGGTAGGGACCGGGGAGCTGTTTTTT. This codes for CASSLDGVGTGELFF.

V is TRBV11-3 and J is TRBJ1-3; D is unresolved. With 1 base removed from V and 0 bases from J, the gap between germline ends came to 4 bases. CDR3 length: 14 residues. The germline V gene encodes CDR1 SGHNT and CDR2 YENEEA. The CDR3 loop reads CASSLGTSGNTIYF. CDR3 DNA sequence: TGTGCCAGCAGCTTAGGAACCTCTGGAAACACCATATATTTT. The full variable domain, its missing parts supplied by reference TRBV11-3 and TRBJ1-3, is EAGVVQSPRYKIIEKKQPVAFWCNPISGHNTLYWYLQNLGQGPELLIRYENEEAVDDSQLPKDRFSAERLKGVDSTLKIQPAELGDSAVYLCASSLGTSGNTIYFGEGSWLTVV.

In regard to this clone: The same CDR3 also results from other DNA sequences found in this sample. The chain's CDR3 is CSARVVSEQYF. For the CDR3, the DNA is TGCAGTGCTAGAGTGGTATCCGAGCAGTACTTC. The rearrangement links TRBV20-1 to TRBJ2-7; D call uncertain. Germline assignment: CDR1 DFQATT and CDR2 SNEGSKA (reference sequence). The CDR3 sequence is 11 residues long. The V and J ends lost 1 base and 6 bases respectively, with 7 bases between them.

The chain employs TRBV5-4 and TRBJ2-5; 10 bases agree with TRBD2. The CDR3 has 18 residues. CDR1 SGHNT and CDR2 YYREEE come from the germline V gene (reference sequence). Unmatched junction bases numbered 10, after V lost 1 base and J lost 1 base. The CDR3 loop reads CASSLYLAGESTQETQYF. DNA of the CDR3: TGTGCCAGCAGCTTGTACCTAGCGGGAGAATCAACCCAAGAGACCCAGTACTTC.

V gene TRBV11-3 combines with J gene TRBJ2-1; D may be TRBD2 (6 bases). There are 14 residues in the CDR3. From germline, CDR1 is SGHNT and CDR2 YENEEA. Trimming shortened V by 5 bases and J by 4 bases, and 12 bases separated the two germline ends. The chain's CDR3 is CASSRDSTYNEQFF. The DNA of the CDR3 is TGTGCCAGCAGCCGGGACTCAACTTACAATGAGCAGTTCTTC. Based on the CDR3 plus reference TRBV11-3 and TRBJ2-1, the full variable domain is EAGVVQSPRYKIIEKKQPVAFWCNPISGHNTLYWYLQNLGQGPELLIRYENEEAVDDSQLPKDRFSAERLKGVDSTLKIQPAELGDSAVYLCASSRDSTYNEQFFGPGTRLTVL.

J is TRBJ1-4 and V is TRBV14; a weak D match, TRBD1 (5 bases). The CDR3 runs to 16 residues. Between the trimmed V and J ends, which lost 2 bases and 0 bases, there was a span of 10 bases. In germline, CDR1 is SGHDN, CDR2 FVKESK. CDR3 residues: CASSQLEGPTNEKLFF. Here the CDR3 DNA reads TGTGCCAGCAGCCAACTCGAGGGGCCAACTAATGAAAAACTGTTTTTT.

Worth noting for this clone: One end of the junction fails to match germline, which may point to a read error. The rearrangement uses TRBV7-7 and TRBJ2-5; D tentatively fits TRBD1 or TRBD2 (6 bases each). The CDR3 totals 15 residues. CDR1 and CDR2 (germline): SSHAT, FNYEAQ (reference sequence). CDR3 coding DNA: TGTGCTAGCAGCCAACAGGGAGTGGAGGGGGAGACCCAGTACTTC. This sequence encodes CASSQQGVEGETQYF.

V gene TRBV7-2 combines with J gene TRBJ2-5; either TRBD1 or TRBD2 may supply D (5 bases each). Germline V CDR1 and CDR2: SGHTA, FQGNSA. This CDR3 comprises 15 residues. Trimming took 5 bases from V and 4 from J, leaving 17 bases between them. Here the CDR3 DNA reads TGTGCCAGCAGCCCCCCGGGGCGTGGGGTAGAGACCCAGTACTTC. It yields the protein CASSPPGRGVETQYF.

The CDR3 loop is CASSFPTSGIPLGELFF. The CDR3, as DNA: TGTGCCAGCAGCTTCCCAACTAGCGGGATCCCCCTCGGGGAGCTGTTTTTT. The rearrangement uses TRBV11-2 and TRBJ2-2; 10 bases fit TRBD2. V trimming: 3 bases; J trimming: 7 bases; junction bases outside the gene matches: 11. CDR1 and CDR2 from the germline V gene are SGHAT and FQNNGV. CDR3 size: 17 residues.

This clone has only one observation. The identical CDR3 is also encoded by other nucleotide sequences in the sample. CDR3 bases: TGTGCCAGCAGCCCCCCTAGCAATGAGCAGTTCTTC. Its protein is CASSPPSNEQFF. The chain is built from TRBV9 and TRBJ2-1; D not resolved. The CDR3 loop spans 12 amino acids. In germline, CDR1 is SGDLS, CDR2 YYNGEE. The ends were cut back, 4 bases at V and 6 bases at J, with 8 bases in the middle.